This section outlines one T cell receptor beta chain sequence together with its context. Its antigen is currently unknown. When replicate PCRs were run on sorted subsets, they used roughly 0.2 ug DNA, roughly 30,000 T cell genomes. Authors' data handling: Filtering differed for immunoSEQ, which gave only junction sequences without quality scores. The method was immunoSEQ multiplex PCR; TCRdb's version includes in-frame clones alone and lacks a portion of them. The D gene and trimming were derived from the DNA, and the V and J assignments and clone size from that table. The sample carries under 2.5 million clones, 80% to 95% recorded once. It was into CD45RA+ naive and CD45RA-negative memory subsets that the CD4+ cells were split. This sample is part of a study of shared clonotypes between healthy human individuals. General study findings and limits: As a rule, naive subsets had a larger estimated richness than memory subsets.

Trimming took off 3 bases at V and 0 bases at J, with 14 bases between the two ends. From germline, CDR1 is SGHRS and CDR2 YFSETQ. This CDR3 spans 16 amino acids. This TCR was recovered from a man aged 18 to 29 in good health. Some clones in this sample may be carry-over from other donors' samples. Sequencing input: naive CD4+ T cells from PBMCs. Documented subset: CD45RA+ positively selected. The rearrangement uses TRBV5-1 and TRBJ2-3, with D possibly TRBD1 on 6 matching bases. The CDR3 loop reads CASSSRTETSTDTQYF. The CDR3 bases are TGCGCCAGCAGCTCTCGGACAGAAACTAGCACAGATACGCAGTATTTT.